The source of this T cell receptor (beta chain) is a study of breast tumors, draining lymph nodes, adjacent tissues. Findings and caveats of the study: Compared with lymph nodes, tumors were less diverse; compared with nontumor tissue, more.

This clonotype was seen ten or more times. Its specificity is not known. Breast cancer patients provided tissue from their axillary draining lymph nodes. The V gene's germline CDR1 is MNHNY and CDR2 SVGAGI (reference sequence). The CDR3 runs 17 residues. Trimming took 2 bases from V and 5 from J; bases not matched to a gene: 11. One entry per CDR3 protein results from TCRdb running MiXCR on the multiplex PCR reads. The table records about 270,000 distinct CDR3 sequences, more than 30% of them present only once. The sample was axillary lymph node tissue. V gene TRBV6-6 combines with J gene TRBJ2-5; 10 positions agree with TRBD2. The TCR originated in a female donor with breast cancer. Some clones in this sample may be carry-over from other donors' samples. The CDR3 reads CASSYGGPSGSGETQYF. The CDR3 coding sequence is TGTGCCAGCAGTTACGGGGGGCCTAGCGGGAGTGGGGAGACCCAGTACTTC.